One and the same sample provided the 9 T cell receptor beta chains below, sequenced in a study of blood T cell repertoires in COVID-19. Method: immunoSEQ multiplex PCR; TCRdb's copy keeps in-frame clones and lacks some. The sample gives 300,000 to 350,000 clones, 70% to 90% of which show up once; around 2.1% is in the top ten. Sequencing used PBMCs or T cells enriched from blood (not recorded which). Receptors originate from a man aged 30 to 45 who had recovered from COVID-19.

The chain links TRBV7-3 to TRBJ1-1; no firm D call. The CDR3 spans 14 residues. The V gene's germline CDR1 is SGHTA and CDR2 FQGTGA. Trimming took 2 bases from V and 2 from J, leaving 9 bases between them. This chain's CDR3 is CASSLEGANTEAFF. The CDR3 coding sequence is TGTGCCAGCAGCTTAGAGGGTGCAAACACTGAAGCTTTCTTT.

V usage is TRBV7-9 and J usage is TRBJ2-5; no clear D gene. V shed 2 bases and J shed 5 bases, with 9 bases lying between them. The germline V gene has CDR1 SEHNR and CDR2 FQNEAQ (reference sequence). The length of the CDR3 is 13 residues. The CDR3 here is CASSLYGWETQYF. CDR3 coding DNA: TGTGCCAGCAGCTTATATGGCTGGGAGACCCAGTACTTC. Full variable domain (outside the CDR3, taken from reference TRBV7-9 and TRBJ2-5): DTGVSQNPRHKITKRGQNVTFRCDPISEHNRLYWYRQTLGQGPEFLTYFQNEAQLEKSRLLSDRFSAERPKGSFSTLEIQRTEQGDSAMYLCASSLYGWETQYFGPGTRLLVL.

This clone was observed a few times. The rearrangement joins TRBV11-3 to TRBJ2-7, with 10 bases matching TRBD1. Germline loops: CDR1 SGHNT, CDR2 YENEEA. This CDR3 is built from 13 residues. The V gene end was trimmed by 5 bases and the J gene end by 5 bases; junction bases not matched to a gene: 3. In DNA, the CDR3 is TGTGCCAGCAGCCTGACAGGGGGCGACGAGCAGTACTTC. Its translation: CASSLTGGDEQYF.

DNA of the CDR3: TGTGCCAGCAGCGTAGTAAAGGGGGCTAAGGGCACTGAAGCTTTCTTT. It encodes CASSVVKGAKGTEAFF. The chain links TRBV9 to TRBJ1-1; 7 nucleotides align to TRBD1. This CDR3 has 16 amino acids. Trimming cost V 0 bases and J 4 bases; bases outside gene matches: 9. Germline CDR1 is SGDLS and CDR2 is YYNGEE. The whole variable domain, filled in from reference TRBV9 and TRBJ1-1, reads DSGVTQTPKHLITATGQRVTLRCSPRSGDLSVYWYQQSLDQGLQFLIQYYNGEERAKGNILERFSAQQFPDLHSELNLSSLELGDSALYFCASSVVKGAKGTEAFFGQGTRLTVV.

The rearrangement uses TRBV15 and TRBJ1-3; D ambiguous. In germline, CDR1 is LNHNV, CDR2 YYDKDF (reference sequence). This CDR3 region has 13 residues. V was shortened by 6 bases and J by 1 base, with 7 bases between the two germline ends. The CDR3 spells CATRSLSGNTIYF. The CDR3 DNA follows: TGTGCCACCAGATCCCTATCTGGAAACACCATATATTTT.

This clone has a handful of counts. The rearrangement uses TRBV5-6 and TRBJ1-6; TRBD1 matches 7 bases. The CDR3 sequence is 14 residues long. CDR1 and CDR2 (germline): SGHDT, YYEEEE. The V and J ends lost 3 bases and 7 bases, in that order; junction bases with no gene match: 4. The DNA of the CDR3 is TGTGCCAGCAGCTGGGACAGAAAGAATTCACCCCTCCACTTT. It translates to CASSWDRKNSPLHF.

J is TRBJ2-1 and V is TRBV6-1; the match to TRBD2 covers 7 bases. Unmatched junction bases numbered 13, after V lost 0 bases and J lost 8 bases. The germline CDR1 and CDR2 sequences are MNHNS and SASEGT. The CDR3 length is 17 residues. Written as DNA, the CDR3 is TGTGCCAGCAGTGAAGCCGGCGGCGGGGGTTTTATCTATGAGCAGTTCTTC. Its translation is CASSEAGGGGFIYEQFF.

This clone was detected only once. The chain employs TRBV9 and TRBJ1-2; TRBD1 is a possible D gene (6 bases). The CDR3 is 16 residues long. Deletions cut 3 bases from V and 7 bases from J, with 22 bases between. Looked up from germline, CDR1 is SGDLS and CDR2 is YYNGEE. The CDR3 DNA reads TGTGCCAGCAGCGATGGGACACGGGTTAATGGGTTTGGCTACACCTTC. It yields the protein CASSDGTRVNGFGYTF.

This sequence joins TRBV30 and TRBJ1-5, with 11 bases that match TRBD1. V dropped 5 bases and J dropped 3; count of bases not matched to a gene: 3. CDR1 GTSNPN and CDR2 SVGIG come from the germline V gene (reference sequence). The CDR3 is 14 residues long. CDR3 DNA: TGTGCCTGGGCGGGACAGGGGGACAATCAGCCCCAGCATTTT. Amino acids: CAWAGQGDNQPQHF.